Below are 18 T cell receptor beta chains sequenced from a single sample in a study of cytomegalovirus exposure and HLA in healthy donors. This PCR relied on a set of 60 Vbeta primers and 13 Jbeta primers. Profiling relied on immunoSEQ multiplex PCR, and the TCRdb table lists in-frame clones only, not all of them. The listing contains 90,000 to 130,000 clones. Sequencing was performed on PBMCs. All receptors derive from a man in his thirties or forties in good health and CMV-seronegative.

The chain is built from TRBV28 and TRBJ2-6, with D perhaps TRBD1 (5 bases). This CDR3 region has 16 residues. The germline V gene has CDR1 MDHEN and CDR2 SYDVKM. V gave up 1 base and J gave up 2 bases, with 9 bases separating them. The CDR3 coding sequence is TGTGCCAGCAGTTTATTCCGCAGGGCTGGGGCCAACGTCCTGACTTTC. Protein sequence: CASSLFRRAGANVLTF.

Remarks on this clone: The sample holds other DNA sequences that translate to the same CDR3. The rearrangement links TRBV6-6 to TRBJ1-1; a possible D gene is TRBD1 (5 bases). Germline V gene data show CDR1 as MNHNY and CDR2 as SVGAGI (reference sequence). V dropped 7 bases and J dropped 3 bases, with 15 bases sitting between them. The CDR3 contains 14 residues. In DNA, the CDR3 is TGTGCCAGCACCATGCAGGGCGGATACACTGAAGCTTTCTTT. Encoded protein: CASTMQGGYTEAFF.

The rearrangement links TRBV19 to TRBJ2-3; tentative D call: TRBD2 (6 bases). V was shortened by 0 bases and J by 2 bases, with 12 bases between the two germline ends. The CDR3 length is 16 residues. The germline V gene has CDR1 LNHDA and CDR2 SQIVND (reference sequence). The chain's CDR3 is CASSIDRGAVTDTQYF. DNA of the CDR3: TGTGCCAGTAGTATAGATCGCGGGGCCGTCACAGATACGCAGTATTTT.

For this clone: The junction departs from the called germline gene at one end, perhaps through a read error. This chain connects TRBV7-9 to TRBJ1-4; no clear D. Germline assignment: CDR1 SEHNR and CDR2 FQNEAQ (reference sequence). The CDR3 is 14 amino acids. The CDR3 coding sequence is TGTGCCAACAGCTTAGGAGGGTCTAATGAAAAACTGTTTTTT. Its translation is CANSLGGSNEKLFF.

J is TRBJ1-3 and V is TRBV12-5; 12 bases agree with TRBD1. Germline V gene sequence: CDR1 LGHNT, CDR2 FRNRAP. The V gene end was trimmed by 4 bases and the J gene end by 0 bases; junction bases not matched to a gene: 10. This CDR3 comprises 19 residues. The CDR3 is CASGCEGQGATVSGNTIYF. CDR3 in DNA: TGTGCTAGTGGTTGTGAGGGACAGGGGGCCACTGTCTCTGGAAACACCATATATTTT.

V usage is TRBV6-5 and J usage is TRBJ1-5; possible D gene TRBD1, 6 bases. Trimming pared 10 bases from V and 0 bases from J, leaving 10 bases between. The CDR3 contains 13 residues. The germline CDR1 and CDR2 sequences are MNHEY and SVGAGI. This CDR3 is CATRQVSNQPQHF. Here the CDR3 DNA reads TGTGCCACACGACAGGTTAGCAATCAGCCCCAGCATTTT.

J is TRBJ1-5 and V is TRBV27; 7 nucleotides agree with TRBD1. This CDR3 has 15 residues. With 4 bases clipped from V and 0 bases from J, the junction kept 3 bases outside the gene matches. The germline gives CDR1 MNHEY, CDR2 SMNVEV (reference sequence). CDR3 region: CASSSGGFSNQPQHF. The DNA of the CDR3 is TGTGCCAGCAGTTCAGGGGGTTTTAGCAATCAGCCCCAGCATTTT.

The rearrangement joins TRBV5-1 to TRBJ2-2, with 12 bases matching TRBD2. The CDR3 length is 15 residues. Losses at the gene ends were 5 bases for V and 5 bases for J; bases not matched to a gene: 4. Germline V gives CDR1 SGHRS, CDR2 YFSETQ. CDR3 residues: CASRRTSGETGELFF. Written as DNA, the CDR3 is TGCGCCAGCAGAAGGACTAGCGGGGAAACCGGGGAGCTGTTTTTT.

V usage is TRBV28 and J usage is TRBJ1-1, with 7 positions matching TRBD1. This CDR3 has 12 residues. Germline-derived CDR1 and CDR2 are MDHEN and SYDVKM. The J segment lost 8 bases and the V segment lost 4 bases, leaving 4 bases of the junction unmatched. CDR3 coding DNA: TGTGCCAGCAGTTCACAGGGGTGGGAAGCTTTCTTT. Translating gives CASSSQGWEAFF.

The gene calls are TRBV5-4 and TRBJ1-1; D is perhaps TRBD1 (5 bases). This CDR3 contains 14 residues. Trimming shortened V by 1 base and J by 0 bases, and 7 bases separated the two germline ends. From germline, CDR1 is SGHNT and CDR2 YYREEE (reference sequence). CDR3 coding DNA: TGTGCCAGCAGCTTGTACAGGTTGAACACTGAAGCTTTCTTT. Residues: CASSLYRLNTEAFF.

This chain uses TRBV19 with TRBJ1-3; a weak D match, TRBD1 (6 bases). This CDR3 has 13 residues. Trimming pared 7 bases from V and 3 bases from J, leaving 10 bases between. Germline CDR1 reads LNHDA; CDR2 reads SQIVND (reference sequence). DNA for the CDR3: TGTGCCAGTAAGGTACAGGGTGGAAACACCATATATTTT. This translates into CASKVQGGNTIYF.

The J gene is TRBJ1-6, the V gene TRBV11-2; D gene uncertain. CDR1 and CDR2 from the germline V gene are SGHAT and FQNNGV. V was cut by 2 bases and J by 6 bases, with 11 bases left in between. There are 15 residues in the CDR3. CDR3 residues: CASSLTARGNSPLHF. The DNA for the CDR3 is TGTGCCAGCAGCTTAACGGCACGGGGTAATTCACCCCTCCACTTT.

The CDR3 nucleotides read TGTGCCAGCAGTTTATCGGGGGGTGAGCAGTTCTTC. Translating gives CASSLSGGEQFF. The rearrangement uses TRBV28 and TRBJ2-1, with 7 nucleotides matching TRBD2. The V gene end was trimmed by 1 base and the J gene end by 9 bases; junction bases not matched to a gene: 0. The CDR3 runs to 12 residues. Germline assignment: CDR1 MDHEN and CDR2 SYDVKM.

The chain has TRBV7-9 and TRBJ2-3, with 14 bases identical to TRBD2. The CDR3 has 19 residues. The germline V gene encodes CDR1 SEHNR and CDR2 FQNEAQ (reference sequence). V dropped 0 bases and J dropped 5; count of bases not matched to a gene: 10. The DNA of the CDR3 is TGTGCCAGCAGCTTAGCAGGACTAGCGGGGGGCACCCTCAAAGATACGCAGTATTTT. Translating gives CASSLAGLAGGTLKDTQYF.

The V call is TRBV7-9, the J call TRBJ2-7; 9 nucleotides align to TRBD1. From germline, CDR1 is SEHNR and CDR2 FQNEAQ (reference sequence). The CDR3 totals 14 residues. Trimming cost V 5 bases and J 11 bases; bases outside gene matches: 13. CDR3 bases: TGTGCCAGCAGCAACCTCGCCTGGGGGGACAGGGAGTACTTC. Translated, it gives CASSNLAWGDREYF.

V is TRBV6-5 and J is TRBJ1-2; no clear D gene. V lost 6 bases, J lost 4 bases, and 15 bases lay in between. This CDR3 region has 14 residues. From germline, CDR1 is MNHEY and CDR2 SVGAGI. The CDR3 sequence: CASRKSGSPYGYTF. Here the CDR3 DNA reads TGTGCCAGCAGGAAGTCGGGGAGTCCCTATGGCTACACCTTC.

The chain carries TRBV28 and TRBJ2-7, with 9 bases identical to TRBD1. J gave up 6 bases and V 4 bases, and 13 bases lay outside the gene matches. This CDR3 comprises 16 residues. Germline CDR1 reads MDHEN; CDR2 reads SYDVKM. The CDR3 DNA is TGTGCCAGCAGTTCCTCCGGGACAGGGTATTCTTTCGAGCAGTACTTC. This codes for CASSSSGTGYSFEQYF.

The J gene is TRBJ1-2, the V gene TRBV7-2; D is unresolved. The CDR3 runs to 15 residues. The V end was cut by 1 base, the J end by 6 bases, with 15 bases between. Germline-derived CDR1 and CDR2 are SGHTA and FQGNSA. DNA for the CDR3: TGTGCCAGCAGCTTAGTCGGTGGAGGTGAGGATGGCTACACCTTC. Encoded protein: CASSLVGGGEDGYTF. Filled out from reference TRBV7-2 and TRBJ1-2, the complete variable domain reads GAGVSQSPSNKVTEKGKDVELRCDPISGHTALYWYRQSLGQGLEFLIYFQGNSAPDKSGLPSDRFSAERTGGSVSTLTIQRTQQEDSAVYLCASSLVGGGEDGYTFGSGTRLTVV.